This TCR beta chain came from a study of shared clonotypes between healthy human individuals. Study information: CD8 memory received one plate per donor, CD8 naive two, CD4 memory three and CD4 naive three.

Germline V gives CDR1 SGHTS, CDR2 YDEGEE. The ends were cut back, 1 base at V and 9 bases at J, with 8 bases in the middle. The CDR3 runs to 12 residues. Study outcomes and limitations: Only blood underwent sampling, and tissue repertoires likely differ. Sequencing of the sorted subsets was shown by rarefaction to be incomplete despite large depth.

On this clone: What it binds is not known.

Per the original methods: ImmunoSEQ gave junction-only sequences without quality scores, so filtering differed. Sequencing was performed with immunoSEQ multiplex PCR; in TCRdb, only in-frame clones are kept and a portion is missing. V, J and clone size were drawn from that table, and D and trimming were deduced from the DNA. There are about 2.4 million clones in the sample; 80% to 95% occur only once, and 0.36% lies in the top ten. The sequenced sample consisted of naive CD4+ T cells from PBMCs. Documented subset: CD45RA+ positively selected. This sequence originates from a man between 18 and 35 years old in good health. Some clones in this sample may be carry-over from other donors' samples. J is TRBJ1-5 and V is TRBV5-8; D not resolved. CDR3 DNA sequence: TGTGCCAGCAGCTTGCAGAGGTGGCCCCAGCATTTT. It codes for CASSLQRWPQHF. The entire variable domain, with the rest obtained from reference TRBV5-8 and TRBJ1-5, is as follows: EAGVTQSPTHLIKTRGQQATLRCSPISGHTSVYWYQQALGLGLQFLLWYDEGEERNRGNFPPRFSGRQFPNYSSELNVNALELEDSALYLCASSLQRWPQHFGDGTRLSIL.